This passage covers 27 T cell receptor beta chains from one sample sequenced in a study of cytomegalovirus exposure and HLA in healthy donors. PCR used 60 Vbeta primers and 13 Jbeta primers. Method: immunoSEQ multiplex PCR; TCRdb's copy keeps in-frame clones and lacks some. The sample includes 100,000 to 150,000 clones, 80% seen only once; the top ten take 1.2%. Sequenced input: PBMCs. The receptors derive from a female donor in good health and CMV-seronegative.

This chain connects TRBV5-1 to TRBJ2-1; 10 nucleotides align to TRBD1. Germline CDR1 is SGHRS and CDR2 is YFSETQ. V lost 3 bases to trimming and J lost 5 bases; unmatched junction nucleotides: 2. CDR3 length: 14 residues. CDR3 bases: TGCGCCAGCAGCTGGACAGGGGGAGACAATGAGCAGTTCTTC. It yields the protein CASSWTGGDNEQFF. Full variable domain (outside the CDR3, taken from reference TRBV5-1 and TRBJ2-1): KAGVTQTPRYLIKTRGQQVTLSCSPISGHRSVSWYQQTPGQGLQFLFEYFSETQRNKGNFPGRFSGRQFSNSRSEMNVSTLELGDSALYLCASSWTGGDNEQFFGPGTRLTVL.

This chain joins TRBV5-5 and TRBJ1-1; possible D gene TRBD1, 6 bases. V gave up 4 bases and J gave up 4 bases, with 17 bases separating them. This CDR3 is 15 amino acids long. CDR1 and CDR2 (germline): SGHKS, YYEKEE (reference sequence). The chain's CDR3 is CASSARQESVTEAFF. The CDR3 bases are TGTGCCAGCAGCGCACGACAGGAATCGGTCACTGAAGCTTTCTTT.

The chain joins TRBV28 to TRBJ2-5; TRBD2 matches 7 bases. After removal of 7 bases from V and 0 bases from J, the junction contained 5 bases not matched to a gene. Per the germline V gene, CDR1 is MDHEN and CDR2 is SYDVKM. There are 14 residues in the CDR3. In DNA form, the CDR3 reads TGTGCCAGCACTTCGGGAGGTAACCAAGAGACCCAGTACTTC. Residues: CASTSGGNQETQYF.

In DNA form, the CDR3 reads TGTGCCAGCAGCAGAGGGACAGGGAAACTGTTTTTT. Translation: CASSRGTGKLFF. The chain joins TRBV6-6 to TRBJ1-4, with 9 bases lining up with TRBD1. Germline CDR1 MNHNY, CDR2 SVGAGI (reference sequence). The CDR3 is made up of 12 amino acids. The trim removed 6 bases at V and 11 bases at J, leaving 4 bases unmatched.

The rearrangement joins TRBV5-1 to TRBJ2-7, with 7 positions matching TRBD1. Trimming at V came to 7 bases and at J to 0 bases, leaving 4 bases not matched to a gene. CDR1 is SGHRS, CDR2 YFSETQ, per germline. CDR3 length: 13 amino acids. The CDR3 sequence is CASRRDSSYEQYF. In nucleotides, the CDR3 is TGCGCCAGCCGCCGGGACAGCTCCTACGAGCAGTACTTC.

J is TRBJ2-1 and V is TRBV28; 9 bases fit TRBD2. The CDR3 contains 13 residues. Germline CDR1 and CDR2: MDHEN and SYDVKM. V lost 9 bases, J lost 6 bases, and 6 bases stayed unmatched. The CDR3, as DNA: TGTGCCAGTTTAGCGGGAGCGGGCAATGAGCAGTTCTTC. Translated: CASLAGAGNEQFF.

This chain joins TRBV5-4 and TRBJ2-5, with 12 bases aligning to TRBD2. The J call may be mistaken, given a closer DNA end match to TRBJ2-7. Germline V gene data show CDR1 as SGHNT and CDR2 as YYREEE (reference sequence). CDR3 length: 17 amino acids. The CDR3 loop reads CASSLAGGLAGGDEQYF. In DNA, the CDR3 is TGTGCCAGCAGCTTGGCCGGGGGGCTAGCGGGAGGGGACGAGCAGTACTTC.

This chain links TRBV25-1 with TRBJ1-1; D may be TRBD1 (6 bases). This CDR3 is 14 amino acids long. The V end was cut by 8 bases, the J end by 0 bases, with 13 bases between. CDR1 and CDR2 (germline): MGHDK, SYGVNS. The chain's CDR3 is CASGTQRMNTEAFF. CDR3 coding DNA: TGTGCCAGCGGGACACAGAGGATGAACACTGAAGCTTTCTTT.

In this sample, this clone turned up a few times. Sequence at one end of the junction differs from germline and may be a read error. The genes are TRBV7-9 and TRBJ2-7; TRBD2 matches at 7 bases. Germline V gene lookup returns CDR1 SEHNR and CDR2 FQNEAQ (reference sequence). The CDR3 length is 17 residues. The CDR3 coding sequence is TGTTCCAGCAGCTTACCCTCTCCGCGGACGGGGGGCTACGAGCAGTACTTC. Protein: CSSSLPSPRTGGYEQYF.

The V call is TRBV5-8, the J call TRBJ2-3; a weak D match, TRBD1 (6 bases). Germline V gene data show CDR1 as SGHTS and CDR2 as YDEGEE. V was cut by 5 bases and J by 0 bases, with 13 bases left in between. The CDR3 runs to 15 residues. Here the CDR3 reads CASSPGERSTDTQYF. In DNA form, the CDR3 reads TGTGCCAGCAGTCCAGGGGAGAGAAGCACAGATACGCAGTATTTT.

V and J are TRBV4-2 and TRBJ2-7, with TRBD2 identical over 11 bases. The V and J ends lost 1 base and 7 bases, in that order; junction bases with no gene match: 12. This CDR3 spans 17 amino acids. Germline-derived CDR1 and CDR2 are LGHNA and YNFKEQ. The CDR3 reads CASSQAKGTSGSNEQYF. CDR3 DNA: TGTGCCAGCAGCCAAGCAAAAGGTACTAGCGGGAGTAATGAGCAGTACTTC.

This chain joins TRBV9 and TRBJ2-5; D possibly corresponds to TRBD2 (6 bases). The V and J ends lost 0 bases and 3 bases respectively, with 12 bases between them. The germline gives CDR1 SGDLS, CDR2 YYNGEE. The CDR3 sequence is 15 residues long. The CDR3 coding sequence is TGTGCCAGCAGCGTAGGGGCGACTAGTAAAGAGACCCAGTACTTC. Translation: CASSVGATSKETQYF.

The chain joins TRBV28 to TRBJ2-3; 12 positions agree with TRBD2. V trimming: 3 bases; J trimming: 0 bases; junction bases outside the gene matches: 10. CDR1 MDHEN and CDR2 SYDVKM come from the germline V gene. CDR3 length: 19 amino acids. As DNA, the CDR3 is TGTGCCAGCAGTTTTCGATCTAGCGGGAGGGCCGGTAGCACAGATACGCAGTATTTT. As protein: CASSFRSSGRAGSTDTQYF. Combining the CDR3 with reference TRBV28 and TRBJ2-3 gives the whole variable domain DVKVTQSSRYLVKRTGEKVFLECVQDMDHENMFWYRQDPGLGLRLIYFSYDVKMKEKGDIPEGYSVSREKKERFSLILESASTNQTSMYLCASSFRSSGRAGSTDTQYFGPGTRLTVL.

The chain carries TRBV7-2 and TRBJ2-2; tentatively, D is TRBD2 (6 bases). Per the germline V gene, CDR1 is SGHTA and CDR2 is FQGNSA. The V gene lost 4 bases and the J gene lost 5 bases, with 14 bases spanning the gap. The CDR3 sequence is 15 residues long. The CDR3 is CASSWTILGTGELFF. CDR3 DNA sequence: TGTGCCAGCAGCTGGACTATCCTTGGGACCGGGGAGCTGTTTTTT.

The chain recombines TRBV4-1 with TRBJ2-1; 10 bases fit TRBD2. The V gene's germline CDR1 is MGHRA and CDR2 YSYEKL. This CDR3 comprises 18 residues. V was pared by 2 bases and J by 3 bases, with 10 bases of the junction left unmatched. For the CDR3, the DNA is TGCGCCAGCAGCCAACTTCCCGGTAGCGGGGGGAGCTACAATGAGCAGTTCTTC. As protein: CASSQLPGSGGSYNEQFF.

CDR3 bases: TGTGCCAGCAGCCCAGGTGGGACTATTGAGCACGAGCAGTACTTC. Translating it yields CASSPGGTIEHEQYF. This rearrangement joins TRBV9 to TRBJ2-7; 7 bases fit TRBD2. V gave up 4 bases and J gave up 5 bases; unmatched junction bases: 12. This CDR3 comprises 15 residues. Germline lookup yields CDR1 SGDLS and CDR2 YYNGEE.

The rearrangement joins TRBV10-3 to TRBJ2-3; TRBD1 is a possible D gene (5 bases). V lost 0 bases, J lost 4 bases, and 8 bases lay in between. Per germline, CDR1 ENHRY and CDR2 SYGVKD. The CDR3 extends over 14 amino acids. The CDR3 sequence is CAISESGAADTQYF. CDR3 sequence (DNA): TGTGCCATCAGTGAGTCTGGGGCCGCAGATACGCAGTATTTT.

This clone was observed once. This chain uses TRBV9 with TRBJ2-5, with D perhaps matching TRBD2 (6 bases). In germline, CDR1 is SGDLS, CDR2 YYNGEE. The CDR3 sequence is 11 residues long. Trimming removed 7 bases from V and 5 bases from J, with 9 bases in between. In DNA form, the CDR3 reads TGTGCCAGCGGAGGGTTGGAGACCCAGTACTTC. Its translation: CASGGLETQYF.

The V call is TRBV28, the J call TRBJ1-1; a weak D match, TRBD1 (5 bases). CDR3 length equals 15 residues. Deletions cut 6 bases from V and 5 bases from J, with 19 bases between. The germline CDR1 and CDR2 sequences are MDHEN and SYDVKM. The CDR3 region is CASRTGGRTDTEAFF. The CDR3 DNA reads TGTGCCAGCAGGACTGGGGGGAGGACGGATACTGAAGCTTTCTTT.

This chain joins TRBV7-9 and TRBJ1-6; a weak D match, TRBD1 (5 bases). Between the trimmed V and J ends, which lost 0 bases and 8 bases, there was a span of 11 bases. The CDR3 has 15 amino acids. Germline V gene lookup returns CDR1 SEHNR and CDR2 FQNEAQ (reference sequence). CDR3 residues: CASSLARGEHSPLHF. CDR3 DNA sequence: TGTGCCAGCAGCTTAGCGCGGGGGGAGCATTCACCCCTCCACTTT.

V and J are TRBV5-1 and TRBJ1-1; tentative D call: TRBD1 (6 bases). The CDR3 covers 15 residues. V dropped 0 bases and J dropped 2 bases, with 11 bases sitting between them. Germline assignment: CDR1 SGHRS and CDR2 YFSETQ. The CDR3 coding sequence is TGCGCCAGCAGCTTGGCCGGGGGGCATAACACTGAAGCTTTCTTT. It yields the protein CASSLAGGHNTEAFF.

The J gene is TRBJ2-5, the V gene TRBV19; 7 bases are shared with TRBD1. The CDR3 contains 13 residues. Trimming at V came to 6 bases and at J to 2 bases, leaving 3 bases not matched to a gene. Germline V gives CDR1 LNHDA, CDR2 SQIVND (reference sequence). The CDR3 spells CASRTTGQETQYF. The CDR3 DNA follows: TGTGCCAGTAGGACGACAGGGCAAGAGACCCAGTACTTC.

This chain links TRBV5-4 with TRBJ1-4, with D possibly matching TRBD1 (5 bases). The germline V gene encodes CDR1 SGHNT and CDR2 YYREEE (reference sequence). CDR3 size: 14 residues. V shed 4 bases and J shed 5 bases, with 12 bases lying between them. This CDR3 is CASSPGLANEKLFF. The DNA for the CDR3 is TGTGCCAGCAGCCCGGGACTGGCGAATGAAAAACTGTTTTTT.

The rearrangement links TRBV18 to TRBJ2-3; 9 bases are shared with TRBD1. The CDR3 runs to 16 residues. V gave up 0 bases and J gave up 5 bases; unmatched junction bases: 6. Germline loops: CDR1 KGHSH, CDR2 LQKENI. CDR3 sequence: CASSPPDRGNRDTQYF. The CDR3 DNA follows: TGTGCCAGCTCACCACCTGACAGGGGGAATCGAGATACGCAGTATTTT.

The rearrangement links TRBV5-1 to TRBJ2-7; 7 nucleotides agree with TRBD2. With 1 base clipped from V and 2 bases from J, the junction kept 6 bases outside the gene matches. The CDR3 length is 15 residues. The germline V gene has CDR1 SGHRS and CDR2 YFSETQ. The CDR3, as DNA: TGCGCCAGCAGCTTGCAGGGAGGGGTGACCTACGAGCAGTACTTC. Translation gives CASSLQGGVTYEQYF.

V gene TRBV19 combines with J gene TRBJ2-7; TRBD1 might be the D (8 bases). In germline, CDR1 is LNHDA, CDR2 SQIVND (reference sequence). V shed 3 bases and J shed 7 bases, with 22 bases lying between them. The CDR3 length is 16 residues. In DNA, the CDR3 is TGTGCCAGTAGTATTGGGGGGGACAGGACCTCGCGGGAGCAGTACTTC. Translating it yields CASSIGGDRTSREQYF.

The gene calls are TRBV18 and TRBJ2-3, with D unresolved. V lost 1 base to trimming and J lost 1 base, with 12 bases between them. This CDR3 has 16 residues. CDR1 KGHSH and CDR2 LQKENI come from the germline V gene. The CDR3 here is CASSPQADLGTDTQYF. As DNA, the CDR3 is TGTGCCAGCTCACCACAGGCAGACCTAGGCACAGATACGCAGTATTTT.